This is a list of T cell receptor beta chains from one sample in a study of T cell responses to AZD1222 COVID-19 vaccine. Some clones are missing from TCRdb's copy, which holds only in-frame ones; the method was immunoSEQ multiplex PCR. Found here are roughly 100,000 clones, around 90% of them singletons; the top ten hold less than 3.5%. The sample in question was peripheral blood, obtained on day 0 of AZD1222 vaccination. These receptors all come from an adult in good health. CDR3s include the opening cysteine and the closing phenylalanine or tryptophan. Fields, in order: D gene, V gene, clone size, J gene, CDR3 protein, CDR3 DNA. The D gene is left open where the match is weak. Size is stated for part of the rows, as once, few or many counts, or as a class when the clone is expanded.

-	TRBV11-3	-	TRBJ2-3	CASRLGGGTDTQYF	TGTGCCAGCCGTCTTGGGGGTGGCACAGATACGCAGTATTTT
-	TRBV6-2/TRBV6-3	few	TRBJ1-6	CASSSPGSSYNSPLHF	TGTGCCAGCAGTTCCCCAGGGAGCTCCTATAATTCACCCCTCCACTTT
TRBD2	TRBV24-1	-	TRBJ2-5	CATSDSGGETQYF	TGTGCCACCAGTGATTCCGGGGGGGAGACCCAGTACTTC
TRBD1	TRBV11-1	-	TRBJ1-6	CASSFGQEYSPLHF	TGTGCCAGCAGCTTTGGACAGGAGTATTCACCCCTCCACTTT
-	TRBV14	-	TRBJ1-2	CASSQNLHSGYTF	TGTGCCAGCAGCCAAAATTTACACTCTGGCTACACCTTC
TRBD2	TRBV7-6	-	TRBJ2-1	CASSPRAGGLNEQFF	TGTGCCAGCAGCCCTCGGGCGGGGGGGCTCAATGAGCAGTTCTTC
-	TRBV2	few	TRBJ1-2	CASSSNGYTF	TGTGCCAGCAGTTCTAATGGCTACACCTTC
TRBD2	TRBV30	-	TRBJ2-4	CAWDSGRGIQYF	TGTGCCTGGGATAGCGGGAGGGGGATTCAGTACTTC
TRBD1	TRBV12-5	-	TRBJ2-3	CASGTGQGGTDTQYF	TGTGCTAGTGGTACCGGACAGGGTGGTACAGATACGCAGTATTTT
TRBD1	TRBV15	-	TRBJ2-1	CAARSGTGTYNEQFF	TGTGCCGCCCGGTCCGGGACAGGGACCTACAATGAGCAGTTCTTC
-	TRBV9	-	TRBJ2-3	CASKPYAGGTTDTQYF	TGTGCCAGCAAACCTTACGCCGGCGGAACCACAGATACGCAGTATTTT
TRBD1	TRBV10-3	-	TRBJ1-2	CAIQRAGGNYGYTF	TGTGCCATCCAACGGGCAGGGGGGAATTATGGCTACACCTTC
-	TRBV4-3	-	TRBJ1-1	CASSPTRAVGIGEAFF	TGCGCCAGCAGCCCGACGCGGGCGGTAGGTATCGGTGAAGCTTTCTTT
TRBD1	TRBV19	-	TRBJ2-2	CASSDRGRVSTGELFF	TGTGCCAGTAGTGACAGGGGGCGGGTAAGCACCGGGGAGCTGTTTTTT
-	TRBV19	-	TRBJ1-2	CASSKYPPGRGYTF	TGTGCCAGTAGTAAATACCCTCCCGGACGGGGCTACACCTTC
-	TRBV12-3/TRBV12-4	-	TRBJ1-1	CATAVGMNTEAFF	TGTGCAACGGCAGTAGGGATGAACACTGAAGCTTTCTTT
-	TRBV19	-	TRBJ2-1	CASNSFYNEQFF	TGTGCCAGCAACTCTTTCTACAATGAGCAGTTCTTC
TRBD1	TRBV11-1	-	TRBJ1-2	CASSDPRDREAYGYTF	TGTGCCAGCAGCGACCCCCGGGACAGGGAGGCGTATGGCTACACCTTC
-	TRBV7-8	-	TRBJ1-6	CASSRSSAPLHF	TGTGCCAGCAGCCGCTCCTCGGCACCCCTCCACTTT
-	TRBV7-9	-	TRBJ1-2	CAIQLAGYTF	TGTGCCATCCAGCTTGCTGGCTACACCTTC
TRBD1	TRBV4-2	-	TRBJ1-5	CASSRDSKSNQPQHF	TGTGCCAGCAGCAGGGACAGCAAAAGCAATCAGCCCCAGCATTTT
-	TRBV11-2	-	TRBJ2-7	CASSFDMEKYF	TGTGCCAGCAGCTTCGACATGGAGAAGTACTTC
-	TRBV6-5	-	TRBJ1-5	CASRSNQPQHF	TGTGCCAGCAGGAGCAATCAGCCCCAGCATTTT
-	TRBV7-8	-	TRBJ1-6	CASSLPPSGGDYNSPLHF	TGTGCCAGCAGCCTACCCCCCTCGGGAGGCGACTATAATTCACCCCTCCACTTT
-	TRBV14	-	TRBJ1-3	CASSQAIHGNTIYF	TGTGCCAGCAGCCAAGCCATCCATGGAAACACCATATATTTT
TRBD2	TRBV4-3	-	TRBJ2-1	CASSQESETSLYNEQFF	TGCGCCAGCAGCCAAGAATCCGAGACTAGCCTCTACAATGAGCAGTTCTTC
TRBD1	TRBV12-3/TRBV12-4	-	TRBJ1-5	CASGSRGLEPQHF	TGTGCCAGCGGTTCAAGGGGGCTAGAGCCCCAGCATTTT
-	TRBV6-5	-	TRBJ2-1	CASSIGGEQFF	TGTGCCAGCAGTATCGGAGGTGAGCAGTTCTTC
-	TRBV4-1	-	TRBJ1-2	CASSQDRRRGYTF	TGCGCCAGCAGCCAAGATCGTCGGCGTGGCTACACCTTC
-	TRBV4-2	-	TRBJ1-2	CASSQDMGGYTF	TGTGCCAGCAGCCAAGACATGGGGGGCTACACCTTC
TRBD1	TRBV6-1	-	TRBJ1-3	CASSGQAGTAGNTIYF	TGTGCCAGCAGTGGACAAGCCGGGACAGCTGGAAACACCATATATTTT
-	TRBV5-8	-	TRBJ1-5	CASSLGTKEDQPQHF	TGTGCCAGCAGCTTGGGGACCAAGGAAGATCAGCCCCAGCATTTT
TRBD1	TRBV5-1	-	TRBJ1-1	CASRTQGTGRTEAFF	TGTGCCAGCAGGACACAGGGGACGGGAAGAACTGAAGCTTTCTTT
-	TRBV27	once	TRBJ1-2	CASRLVGGYGYTF	TGTGCCAGCAGATTAGTGGGCGGCTATGGCTACACCTTC
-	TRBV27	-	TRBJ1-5	CASSSMRYGNQPQHF	TGTGCCAGCAGTTCGATGCGGTATGGCAATCAGCCCCAGCATTTT
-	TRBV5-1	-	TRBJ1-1	CASSVYGVMNTEAFF	TGCGCCAGCAGCGTTTATGGCGTCATGAACACTGAAGCTTTCTTT
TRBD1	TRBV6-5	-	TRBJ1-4	CASSRQGGTNEKLFF	TGTGCCAGCAGCCGACAGGGTGGAACTAATGAAAAACTGTTTTTT
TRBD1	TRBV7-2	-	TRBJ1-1	CASSPTGQNTEAFF	TGTGCCAGCAGCCCGACAGGGCAGAACACTGAAGCTTTCTTT
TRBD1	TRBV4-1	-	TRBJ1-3	CASSRGGAGNTIYF	TGCGCCAGCAGCCGAGGGGGCGCTGGAAACACCATATATTTT
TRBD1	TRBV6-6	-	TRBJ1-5	CASSYFTGEGQPQHF	TGTGCCAGCAGTTACTTCACAGGGGAGGGACAGCCCCAGCATTTT
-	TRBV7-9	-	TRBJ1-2	CASSLGSPPLHGYTF	TGTGCCAGCAGCTTAGGCAGCCCACCTCTACATGGCTACACCTTC
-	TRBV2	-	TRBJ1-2	CASNERGNYGYTF	TGTGCCAGCAATGAAAGGGGGAACTATGGCTACACCTTC
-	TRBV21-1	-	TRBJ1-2	CASSKVPEYYGYTF	TGTGCCAGCAGCAAAGTTCCGGAATACTATGGCTACACCTTC
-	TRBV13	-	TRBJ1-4	CASSLNGVGEKLFF	TGTGCCAGCAGCTTAAACGGGGTTGGTGAAAAACTGTTTTTT
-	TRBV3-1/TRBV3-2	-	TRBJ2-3	CASSHRDLSTDTQYF	TGTGCCAGCAGCCATCGGGATTTGAGCACAGATACGCAGTATTTT
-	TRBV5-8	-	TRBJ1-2	CASSLRGGSNYGYTF	TGTGCCAGCAGCTTGCGAGGGGGATCTAACTATGGCTACACCTTC
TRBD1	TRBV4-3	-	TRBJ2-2	CASSQAWVEGAKPGELFF	TGCGCCAGCAGCCAAGCATGGGTAGAGGGGGCAAAGCCCGGGGAGCTGTTTTTT
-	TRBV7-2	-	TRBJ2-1	CASSFRASHNEQFF	TGTGCCAGCAGCTTTCGAGCGAGCCACAATGAGCAGTTCTTC